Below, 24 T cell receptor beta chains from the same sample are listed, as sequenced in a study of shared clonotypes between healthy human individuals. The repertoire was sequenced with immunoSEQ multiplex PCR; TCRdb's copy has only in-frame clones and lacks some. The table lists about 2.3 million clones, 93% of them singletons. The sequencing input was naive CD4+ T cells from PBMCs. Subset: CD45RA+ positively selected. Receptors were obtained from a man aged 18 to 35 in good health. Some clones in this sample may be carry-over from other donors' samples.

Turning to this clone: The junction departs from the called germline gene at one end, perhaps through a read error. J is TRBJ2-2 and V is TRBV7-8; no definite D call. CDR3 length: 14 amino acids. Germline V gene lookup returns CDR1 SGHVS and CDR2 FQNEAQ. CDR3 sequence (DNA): TGTGCCAGCACCTTACGGCGGCTCCCCGGGGAGCTGTTTTTT. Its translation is CASTLRRLPGELFF.

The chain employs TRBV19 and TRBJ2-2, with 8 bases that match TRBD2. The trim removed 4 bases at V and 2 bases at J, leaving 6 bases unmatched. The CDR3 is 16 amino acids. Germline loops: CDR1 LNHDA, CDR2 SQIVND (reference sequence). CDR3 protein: CASSTLRGGNTGELFF. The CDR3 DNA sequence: TGTGCCAGTAGTACCCTTCGGGGGGGTAACACCGGGGAGCTGTTTTTT.

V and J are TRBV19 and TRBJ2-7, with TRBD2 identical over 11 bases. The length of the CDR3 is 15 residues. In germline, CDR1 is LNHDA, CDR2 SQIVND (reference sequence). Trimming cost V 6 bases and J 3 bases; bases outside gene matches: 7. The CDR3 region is CASRGTSGSIYEQYF. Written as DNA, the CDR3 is TGTGCCAGTAGGGGTACTAGCGGGAGTATCTACGAGCAGTACTTC.

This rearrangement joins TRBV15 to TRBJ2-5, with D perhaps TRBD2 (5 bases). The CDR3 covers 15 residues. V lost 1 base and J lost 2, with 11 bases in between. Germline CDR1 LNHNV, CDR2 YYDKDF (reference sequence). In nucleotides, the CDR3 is TGTGCCACCAGCAGAGTGGAGGACCATCAAGAGACCCAGTACTTC. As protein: CATSRVEDHQETQYF.

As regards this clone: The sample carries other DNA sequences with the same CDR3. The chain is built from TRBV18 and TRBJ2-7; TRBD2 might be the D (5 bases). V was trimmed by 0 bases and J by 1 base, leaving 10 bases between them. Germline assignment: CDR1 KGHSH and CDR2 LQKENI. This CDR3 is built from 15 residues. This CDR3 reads CASSPPSRDSYEQYF. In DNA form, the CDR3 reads TGTGCCAGCTCACCACCATCTCGGGATTCCTACGAGCAGTACTTC.

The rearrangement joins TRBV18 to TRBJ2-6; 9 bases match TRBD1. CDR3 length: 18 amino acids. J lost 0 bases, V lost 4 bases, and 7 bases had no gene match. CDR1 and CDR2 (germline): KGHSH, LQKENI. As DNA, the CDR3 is TGTGCCAGCTCACTCTCCGGGACAGGGCTCTCTGGGGCCAACGTCCTGACTTTC. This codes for CASSLSGTGLSGANVLTF.

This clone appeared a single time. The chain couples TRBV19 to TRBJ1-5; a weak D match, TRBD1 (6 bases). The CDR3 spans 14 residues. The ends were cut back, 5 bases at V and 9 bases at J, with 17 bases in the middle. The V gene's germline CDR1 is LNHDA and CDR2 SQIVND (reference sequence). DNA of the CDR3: TGTGCCAGTAGTCGGTGGCCAGGGGTTATGCCCCAGCATTTT. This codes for CASSRWPGVMPQHF. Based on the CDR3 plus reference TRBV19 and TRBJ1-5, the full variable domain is DGGITQSPKYLFRKEGQNVTLSCEQNLNHDAMYWYRQDPGQGLRLIYYSQIVNDFQKGDIAEGYSVSREKKESFPLTVTSAQKNPTAFYLCASSRWPGVMPQHFGDGTRLSIL.

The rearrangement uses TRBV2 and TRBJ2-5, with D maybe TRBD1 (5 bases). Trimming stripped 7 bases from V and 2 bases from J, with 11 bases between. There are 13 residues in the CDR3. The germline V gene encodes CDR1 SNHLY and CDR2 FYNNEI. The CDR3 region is CASNMGQQETQYF. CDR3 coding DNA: TGTGCCAGCAATATGGGGCAGCAAGAGACCCAGTACTTC.

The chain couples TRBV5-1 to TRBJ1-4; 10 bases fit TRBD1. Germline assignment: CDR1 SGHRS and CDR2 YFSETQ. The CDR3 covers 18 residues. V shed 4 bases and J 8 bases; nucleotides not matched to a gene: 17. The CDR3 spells CASSKQRQGAGGQEKLFF. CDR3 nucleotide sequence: TGCGCCAGCAGCAAACAAAGACAGGGGGCAGGCGGGCAGGAAAAACTGTTTTTT.

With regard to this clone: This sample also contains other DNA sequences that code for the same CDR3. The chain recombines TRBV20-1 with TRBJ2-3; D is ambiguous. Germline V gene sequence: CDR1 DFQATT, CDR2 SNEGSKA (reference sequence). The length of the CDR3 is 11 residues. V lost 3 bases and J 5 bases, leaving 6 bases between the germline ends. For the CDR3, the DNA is TGCAGTGCTAGCGAAGAAGATACGCAGTATTTT. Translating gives CSASEEDTQYF.

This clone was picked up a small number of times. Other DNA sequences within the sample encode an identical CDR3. CDR3 residues: CASSPKQNTEAFF. The DNA for the CDR3 is TGTGCCAGCTCACCAAAACAGAACACTGAAGCTTTCTTT. This sequence joins TRBV18 and TRBJ1-1; no clear D gene. This CDR3 spans 13 amino acids. The ends were cut back, 2 bases at V and 1 base at J, with 5 bases in the middle. The germline V gene has CDR1 KGHSH and CDR2 LQKENI.

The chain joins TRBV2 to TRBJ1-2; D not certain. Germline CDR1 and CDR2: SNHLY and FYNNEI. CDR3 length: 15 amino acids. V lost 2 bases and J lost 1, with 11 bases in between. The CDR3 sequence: CASSERRVVNYGYTF. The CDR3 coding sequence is TGTGCCAGCAGTGAACGAAGGGTTGTTAACTATGGCTACACCTTC.

The CDR3 sequence is CAWSPIRDTEAFF. The CDR3 region has the DNA TGTGCCTGGAGCCCCATAAGGGACACTGAAGCTTTCTTT. V gene TRBV30 combines with J gene TRBJ1-1; D is uncertain. V was clipped by 3 bases and J by 3 bases, with 11 bases between them. The CDR3 extends over 13 amino acids. Germline CDR1 reads GTSNPN; CDR2 reads SVGIG (reference sequence).

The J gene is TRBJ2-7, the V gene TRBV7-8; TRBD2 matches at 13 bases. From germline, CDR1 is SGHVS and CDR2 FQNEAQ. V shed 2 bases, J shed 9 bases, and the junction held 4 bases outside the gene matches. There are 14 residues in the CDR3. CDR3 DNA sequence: TGTGCCAGCAGCTTAACCGGGACTAGCGGGACGCAGTACTTC. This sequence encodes CASSLTGTSGTQYF.

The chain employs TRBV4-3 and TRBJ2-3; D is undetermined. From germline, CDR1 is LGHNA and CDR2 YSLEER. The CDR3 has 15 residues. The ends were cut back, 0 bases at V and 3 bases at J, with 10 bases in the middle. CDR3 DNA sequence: TGCGCCAGCAGCCAAGAGAAGGGTGGAACAGATACGCAGTATTTT. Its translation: CASSQEKGGTDTQYF.

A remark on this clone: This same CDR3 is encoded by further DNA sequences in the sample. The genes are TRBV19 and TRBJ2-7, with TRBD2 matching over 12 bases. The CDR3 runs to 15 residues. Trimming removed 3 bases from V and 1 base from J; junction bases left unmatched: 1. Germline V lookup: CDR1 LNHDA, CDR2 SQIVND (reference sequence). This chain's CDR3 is CASSIGTSGSYEQYF. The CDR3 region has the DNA TGTGCCAGTAGTATTGGGACTAGCGGGTCCTACGAGCAGTACTTC.

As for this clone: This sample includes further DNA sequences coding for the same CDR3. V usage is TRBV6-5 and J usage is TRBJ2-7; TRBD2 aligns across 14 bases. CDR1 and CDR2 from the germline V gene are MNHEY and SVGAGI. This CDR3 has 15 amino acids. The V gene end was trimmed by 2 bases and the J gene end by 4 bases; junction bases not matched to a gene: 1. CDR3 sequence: CASSYGTSGGYEQYF. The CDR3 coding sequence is TGTGCCAGCAGTTACGGGACTAGCGGGGGTTACGAGCAGTACTTC.

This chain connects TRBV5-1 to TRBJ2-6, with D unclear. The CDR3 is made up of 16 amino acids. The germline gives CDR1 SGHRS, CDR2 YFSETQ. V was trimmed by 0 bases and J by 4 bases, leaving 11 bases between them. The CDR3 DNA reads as TGCGCCAGCAGCTTGGGGGCAGTAGCCGGGGCCAACGTCCTGACTTTC. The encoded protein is CASSLGAVAGANVLTF.

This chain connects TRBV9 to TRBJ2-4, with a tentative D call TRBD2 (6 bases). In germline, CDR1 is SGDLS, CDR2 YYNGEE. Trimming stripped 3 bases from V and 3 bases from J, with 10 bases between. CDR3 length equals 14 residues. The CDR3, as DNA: TGTGCCAGCAGCGCCGGGGGTGGCAAAAACATTCAGTACTTC. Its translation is CASSAGGGKNIQYF. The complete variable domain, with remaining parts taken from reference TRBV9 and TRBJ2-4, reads DSGVTQTPKHLITATGQRVTLRCSPRSGDLSVYWYQQSLDQGLQFLIQYYNGEERAKGNILERFSAQQFPDLHSELNLSSLELGDSALYFCASSAGGGKNIQYFGAGTRLSVL.

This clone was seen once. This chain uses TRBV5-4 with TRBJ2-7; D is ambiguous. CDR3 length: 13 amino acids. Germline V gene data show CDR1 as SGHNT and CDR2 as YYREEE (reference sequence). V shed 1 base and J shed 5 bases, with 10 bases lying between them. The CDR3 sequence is CASSLMLADEQYF. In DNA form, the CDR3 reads TGTGCCAGCAGCTTGATGTTAGCCGACGAGCAGTACTTC.

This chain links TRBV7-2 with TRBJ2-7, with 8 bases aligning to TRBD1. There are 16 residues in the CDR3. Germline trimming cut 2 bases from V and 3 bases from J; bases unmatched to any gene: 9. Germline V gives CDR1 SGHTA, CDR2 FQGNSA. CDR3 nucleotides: TGTGCCAGCAGCTTATGGGCCCAGACAGGGGACTACGAGCAGTACTTC. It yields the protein CASSLWAQTGDYEQYF.

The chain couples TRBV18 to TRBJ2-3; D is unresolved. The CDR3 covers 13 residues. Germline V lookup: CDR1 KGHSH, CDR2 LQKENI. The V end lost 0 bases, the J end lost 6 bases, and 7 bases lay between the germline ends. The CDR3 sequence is CASSPPTVDTQYF. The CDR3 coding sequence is TGTGCCAGCTCACCACCGACGGTCGATACGCAGTATTTT.

The DNA of the CDR3 is TGTGCCAGTAATCGGGACTCGAGCTCCTACAATGAGCAGTTCTTC. Translating it yields CASNRDSSSYNEQFF. The gene calls are TRBV19 and TRBJ2-1; a weak D match, TRBD2 (6 bases). The CDR3 has 15 amino acids. V shed 7 bases and J shed 0 bases, with 13 bases lying between them. The germline CDR1 and CDR2 sequences are LNHDA and SQIVND (reference sequence).

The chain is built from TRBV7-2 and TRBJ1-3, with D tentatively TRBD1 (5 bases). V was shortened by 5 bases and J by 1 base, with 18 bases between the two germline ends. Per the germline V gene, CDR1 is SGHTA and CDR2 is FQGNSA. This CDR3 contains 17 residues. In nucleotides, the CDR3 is TGTGCCAGCAGCGCGCGGGACTCTCAGGGATCTGGAAACACCATATATTTT. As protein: CASSARDSQGSGNTIYF.